The T cell receptor beta chain under discussion was sequenced for a study of T cell clonotyping in hematopoietic cell transplantation. There are 14 residues in the CDR3. Trimming cost V 3 bases and J 1 base, with 9 bases left between them. Germline V gene sequence: CDR1 WNHNN, CDR2 SYGVQD (reference sequence). The data were produced by immunoSEQ multiplex PCR, yet TCRdb's version contains in-frame clones alone and is incomplete. Among approximately 12,000 clones, roughly 87% were seen once, and the ten largest hold more than 15%. This TCR was recovered from a female patient in her 60s who had an allogeneic stem cell transplant from an unrelated donor, so the T cells may come from the graft donor. Some clones in this sample may be carry-over from other donors' samples. The rearrangement links TRBV10-1 to TRBJ1-1; D remains unclear. Sequencing used PBMCs, obtained 100 days after allogeneic stem cell transplant. The CDR3 loop reads CASSESSGNTEAFF. The CDR3 DNA sequence: TGCGCCAGCAGTGAATCTTCAGGGAACACTGAAGCTTTCTTT.